This T cell receptor (beta chain) derives from a study of blood T cell repertoires in COVID-19. Profiled with immunoSEQ multiplex PCR; TCRdb holds only in-frame clones, not every one. Here the sample spans 150,000 or so clones, more than 80% being singletons. CDR3 length: 15 amino acids. Germline CDR1 reads MNHEY; CDR2 reads SMNVEV (reference sequence). With 2 bases removed from V and 5 bases from J, the gap between germline ends came to 15 bases. The clonotype originates from a man in his fifties who had recovered from COVID-19. The gene calls are TRBV27 and TRBJ1-1; D not resolved. Source material: PBMCs or T cells enriched from blood (not recorded which). The CDR3: CASSLAAEVKTEAFF. DNA for the CDR3: TGTGCCAGCAGTTTAGCGGCTGAGGTTAAGACTGAAGCTTTCTTT.